This T cell receptor (beta chain) derives from a study of T-cell memory formation after mild COVID-19. Study at large: Largely, the TCR clusters proved donor specific. General study points: Clones shrinking between day 15 and 85 showed a balanced CD4/CD8 split, and those that grew later tilted toward CD4+. Day 37-peaking second-wave clones had unconfirmed SARS-CoV-2 specificity.

Germline V gene lookup returns CDR1 SGHDT and CDR2 YYEEEE. The V gene end was trimmed by 3 bases and the J gene end by 5 bases; junction bases not matched to a gene: 9. The CDR3 consists of 16 residues. The sample holds a few counts of this clonotype. Antigen specificity is unknown. TCRdb processed the 5' RACE reads anew with MiXCR; each CDR3 protein has one entry. The table shows 150,000 or so distinct CDR3 sequences, with approximately 15% occurring only once. V and J are TRBV5-6 and TRBJ2-1, with 9 positions matching TRBD2. This TCR was recovered from an adult woman who had mild COVID-19 (a few samples of this study predate the infection). Cell type and time point are not known. The specimen sequenced was PBMCs or a T cell subset sorted from them (not recorded which). The CDR3 loop is CASSCLTSGVDNEQFF. The CDR3 DNA sequence: TGTGCCAGCAGCTGCCTGACTAGCGGAGTAGACAATGAGCAGTTCTTC. Full variable domain (remainder filled in from reference TRBV5-6 and TRBJ2-1): DAGVTQSPTHLIKTRGQQVTLRCSPKSGHDTVSWYQQALGQGPQFIFQYYEEEERQRGNFPDRFSGHQFPNYSSELNVNALLLGDSALYLCASSCLTSGVDNEQFFGPGTRLTVL.